The next 10 T cell receptor beta chains were all read from a single sample in a study of cytomegalovirus exposure and HLA in healthy donors. PCR was performed using 60 Vbeta and 13 Jbeta primers. Produced via immunoSEQ multiplex PCR; TCRdb's table is partial and in-frame only. The sample gives nearly 200,000 clones, 75% to 85% of which show up once; approximately 0.4% is in the top ten. The sequenced sample consisted of PBMCs. These receptors all come from a male donor in good health and CMV-seropositive.

The genes are TRBV21-1 and TRBJ2-7; the table's D call, TRBD2, has no DNA check behind it. TRBV21-1 counts as a pseudogene. The CDR3 contains 14 residues. CDR3 amino acids: CASSKARTNYEQYF. The CDR3 nucleotides read TGTGCCAGCAGCAAAGCGCGGACTAACTACGAGCAGTACTTC.

Remarks on this clone: A read error may produce the germline difference seen at one junction end. V and J are TRBV28 and TRBJ2-1, with 13 bases lining up with TRBD2. Germline CDR1 and CDR2: MDHEN and SYDVKM. This CDR3 comprises 15 residues. The CDR3 loop reads CASSTGTSGNNEQLF. Written as DNA, the CDR3 is TGTGCCAGCAGCACCGGGACTAGCGGGAACAATGAGCAGCTCTTC.

Only one count was recorded for this clone. The chain joins TRBV10-3 to TRBJ2-5; 7 nucleotides align to TRBD1. Losses at the gene ends were 10 bases for V and 5 bases for J; bases not matched to a gene: 10. CDR3 size: 13 residues. CDR1 is ENHRY, CDR2 SYGVKD, per germline. CDR3 sequence (DNA): TGTGCCACACGACAGGGTTTGGGGGAGACCCAGTACTTC. Translating it yields CATRQGLGETQYF.

The chain carries TRBV9 and TRBJ2-5; 9 bases are a match to TRBD2. Looked up from germline, CDR1 is SGDLS and CDR2 is YYNGEE. The CDR3 contains 16 residues. V dropped 0 bases and J dropped 2; count of bases not matched to a gene: 5. The CDR3 here is CASSVVPAGGQETQYF. In DNA form, the CDR3 reads TGTGCCAGCAGCGTAGTTCCAGCGGGGGGACAAGAGACCCAGTACTTC.

The chain carries TRBV5-5 and TRBJ1-1; no clear D gene. The V and J ends lost 0 bases and 3 bases respectively, with 3 bases between them. Looked up from germline, CDR1 is SGHKS and CDR2 is YYEKEE (reference sequence). The CDR3 runs 12 residues. The chain's CDR3 is CASSLADTEAFF. The CDR3 coding sequence is TGTGCCAGCAGCTTGGCCGACACTGAAGCTTTCTTT.

The chain couples TRBV9 to TRBJ2-6, with unresolved D. The CDR3 spans 15 residues. The germline V gene encodes CDR1 SGDLS and CDR2 YYNGEE. V was trimmed by 3 bases and J by 2 bases, leaving 9 bases between them. DNA for the CDR3: TGTGCCAGCAGCGAGGAGATTCCTGGGGCCAACGTCCTGACTTTC. As protein: CASSEEIPGANVLTF.

The V call is TRBV7-2, the J call TRBJ2-5; a possible D gene is TRBD1 (5 bases). Looked up from germline, CDR1 is SGHTA and CDR2 is FQGNSA. This CDR3 comprises 17 residues. The V end lost 1 base, the J end lost 2 bases, and 17 bases lay between the germline ends. The CDR3 nucleotides are TGTGCCAGCAGCTTAGTTCAGGGTTCTCCTCTTCAAGAGACCCAGTACTTC. This translates into CASSLVQGSPLQETQYF.

The chain joins TRBV5-4 to TRBJ2-3, with D maybe TRBD2 (5 bases). CDR3 size: 15 residues. The germline V and J ends were trimmed by 0 bases and 1 base, with 9 bases remaining between them. In germline, CDR1 is SGHNT, CDR2 YYREEE (reference sequence). As DNA, the CDR3 is TGTGCCAGCAGCTTGGAGATTAGCGGCACAGATACGCAGTATTTT. This codes for CASSLEISGTDTQYF.

There are a few counts of this clone. This chain uses TRBV6-5 with TRBJ2-7; 8 bases agree with TRBD1. With V trimmed by 4 bases and J by 5 bases, 7 bases remained unmatched. CDR3 length: 14 residues. Looked up from germline, CDR1 is MNHEY and CDR2 is SVGAGI. The CDR3 nucleotides read TGTGCCAGCAGTTCCCGGACAGGGAACCACGAGCAGTACTTC. It encodes CASSSRTGNHEQYF.

The rearrangement links TRBV19 to TRBJ2-1, with D tentatively TRBD2 (5 bases). The V end was cut by 2 bases, the J end by 3 bases, with 14 bases between. The CDR3 runs 16 residues. Germline loops: CDR1 LNHDA, CDR2 SQIVND (reference sequence). This CDR3 reads CASSILRVVNYNEQFF. The CDR3 DNA reads as TGTGCCAGTAGTATATTGCGGGTGGTCAACTACAATGAGCAGTTCTTC.